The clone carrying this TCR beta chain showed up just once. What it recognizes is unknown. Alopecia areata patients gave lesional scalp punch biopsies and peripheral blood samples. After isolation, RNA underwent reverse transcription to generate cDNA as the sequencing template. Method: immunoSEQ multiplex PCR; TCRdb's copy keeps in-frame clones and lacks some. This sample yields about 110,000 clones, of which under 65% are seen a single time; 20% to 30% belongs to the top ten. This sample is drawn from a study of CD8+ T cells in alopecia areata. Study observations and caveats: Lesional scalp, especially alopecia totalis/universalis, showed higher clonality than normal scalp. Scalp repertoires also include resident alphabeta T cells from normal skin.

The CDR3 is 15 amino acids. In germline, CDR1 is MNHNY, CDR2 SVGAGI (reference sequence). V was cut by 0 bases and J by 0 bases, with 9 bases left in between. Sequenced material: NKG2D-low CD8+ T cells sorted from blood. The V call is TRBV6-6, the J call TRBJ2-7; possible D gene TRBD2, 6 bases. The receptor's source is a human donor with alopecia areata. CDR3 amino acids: CASSYSSGGSYEQYF. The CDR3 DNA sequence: TGTGCCAGCAGTTACTCGTCCGGGGGCTCCTACGAGCAGTACTTC.